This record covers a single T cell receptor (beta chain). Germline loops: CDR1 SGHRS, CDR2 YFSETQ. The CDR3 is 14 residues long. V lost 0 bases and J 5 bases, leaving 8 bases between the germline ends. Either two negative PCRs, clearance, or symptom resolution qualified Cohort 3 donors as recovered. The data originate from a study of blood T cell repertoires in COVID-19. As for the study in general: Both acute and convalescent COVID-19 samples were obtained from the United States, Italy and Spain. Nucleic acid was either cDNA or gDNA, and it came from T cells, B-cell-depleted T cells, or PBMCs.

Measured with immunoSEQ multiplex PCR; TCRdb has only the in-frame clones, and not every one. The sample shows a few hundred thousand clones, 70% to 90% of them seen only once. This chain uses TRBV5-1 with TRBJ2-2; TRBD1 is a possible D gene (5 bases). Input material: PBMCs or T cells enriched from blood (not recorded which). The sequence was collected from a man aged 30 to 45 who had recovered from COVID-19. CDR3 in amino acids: CASSLVAGTGELFF. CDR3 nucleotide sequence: TGCGCCAGCAGCTTGGTTGCAGGGACCGGGGAGCTGTTTTTT.